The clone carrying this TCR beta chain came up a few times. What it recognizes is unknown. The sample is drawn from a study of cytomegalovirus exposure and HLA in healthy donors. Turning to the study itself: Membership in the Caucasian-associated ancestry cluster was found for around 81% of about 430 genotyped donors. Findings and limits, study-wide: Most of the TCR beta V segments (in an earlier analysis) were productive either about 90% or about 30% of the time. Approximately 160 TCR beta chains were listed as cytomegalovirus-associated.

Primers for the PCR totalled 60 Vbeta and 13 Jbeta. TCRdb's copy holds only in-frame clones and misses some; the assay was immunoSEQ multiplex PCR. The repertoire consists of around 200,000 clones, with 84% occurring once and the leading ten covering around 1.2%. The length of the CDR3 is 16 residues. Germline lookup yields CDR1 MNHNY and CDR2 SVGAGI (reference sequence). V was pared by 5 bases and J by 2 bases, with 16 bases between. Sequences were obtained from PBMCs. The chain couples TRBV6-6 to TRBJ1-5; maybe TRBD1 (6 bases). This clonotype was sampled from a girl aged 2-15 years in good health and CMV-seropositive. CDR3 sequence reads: CASSGSQGGGNQPQHF. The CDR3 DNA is TGTGCCAGCAGTGGCTCACAGGGTGGCGGCAATCAGCCCCAGCATTTT.